Below are 4 T cell receptor beta chains sequenced from a single sample in a study of blood T cell repertoires in COVID-19. The table came from immunoSEQ multiplex PCR; TCRdb's copy has only in-frame clones and leaves some out. The table has about 150,000 clones, around 90% seen once; the top ten hold about 4.1%. What was sequenced was PBMCs or T cells enriched from blood (not recorded which). The receptor set was obtained from a woman aged 40-49 years who had been exposed to COVID-19.

V usage is TRBV11-3 and J usage is TRBJ2-1; TRBD1 matches 11 bases. Germline V gene data show CDR1 as SGHNT and CDR2 as YENEEA. The J segment lost 9 bases and the V segment lost 1 base, leaving 8 bases of the junction unmatched. This CDR3 is 16 amino acids long. The CDR3 DNA follows: TGTGCCAGCAGCTTAGGGGTCGGGACAGGGGGAACTGAGCAGTTCTTC. The encoded protein is CASSLGVGTGGTEQFF.

The V and J genes are TRBV7-9 and TRBJ1-1; TRBD1 might be the D (5 bases). The V gene lost 4 bases and the J gene lost 3 bases, with 12 bases spanning the gap. This CDR3 is 14 amino acids long. CDR1 and CDR2 (germline): SEHNR, FQNEAQ (reference sequence). CDR3 region: CASSSRRGDTEAFF. The CDR3 DNA follows: TGTGCCAGCAGCTCCCGGCGGGGGGACACTGAAGCTTTCTTT. The variable domain in full, with the rest retrieved from reference TRBV7-9 and TRBJ1-1, is DTGVSQNPRHKITKRGQNVTFRCDPISEHNRLYWYRQTLGQGPEFLTYFQNEAQLEKSRLLSDRFSAERPKGSFSTLEIQRTEQGDSAMYLCASSSRRGDTEAFFGQGTRLTVV.

The chain employs TRBV5-4 and TRBJ1-2, with D hard to call. The CDR3 is 13 residues long. From germline, CDR1 is SGHNT and CDR2 YYREEE (reference sequence). The V end lost 0 bases, the J end lost 6 bases, and 9 bases lay between the germline ends. The CDR3 DNA sequence: TGTGCCAGCAGCTTGGACGGAGCGAATGGCTACACCTTC. It codes for CASSLDGANGYTF. The full variable domain, completed using reference TRBV5-4 and TRBJ1-2, is ETGVTQSPTHLIKTRGQQVTLRCSSQSGHNTVSWYQQALGQGPQFIFQYYREEENGRGNFPPRFSGLQFPNYSSELNVNALELDDSALYLCASSLDGANGYTFGSGTRLTVV.

V and J are TRBV7-9 and TRBJ1-2; possibly TRBD1 for D (6 bases). V was pared by 5 bases and J by 6 bases, with 25 bases between. CDR1 SEHNR and CDR2 FQNEAQ come from the germline V gene (reference sequence). The CDR3 runs to 17 residues. The CDR3: CASSTGQGSLGGDGYTF. The CDR3 coding sequence is TGTGCCAGCAGCACAGGACAAGGATCCTTAGGGGGGGATGGCTACACCTTC.